A single sample is the source of the 8 T cell receptor beta chains below, sequenced in a study of metastatic and nonmetastatic thyroid tumors. Among the patients, none had received any treatment before thyroid surgery. TCRdb ran MiXCR on the PCR reads. The sample comprises more than 85,000 clones, approximately 9% of which are singletons, and around 8.5% rests with the top ten. The sample was blood. These receptor sequences come from a female donor with papillary thyroid cancer or a benign thyroid nodule (not recorded which). Some clones in this sample may be carry-over from other donors' samples.

V is TRBV5-6 and J is TRBJ1-3; D ambiguous. The germline gives CDR1 SGHDT, CDR2 YYEEEE. This CDR3 is built from 15 residues. Trimming removed 3 bases from V and 4 bases from J, with 14 bases in between. This chain's CDR3 is CASSWIRASGNTIYF. The CDR3, as DNA: TGTGCCAGCAGCTGGATACGGGCGAGCGGAAACACCATATATTTT.

This clone was recorded a few times. V usage is TRBV18 and J usage is TRBJ1-2; no reliable D call. CDR3 length equals 17 residues. Germline V CDR1 and CDR2: KGHSH, LQKENI. The V end was cut by 4 bases, the J end by 0 bases, with 18 bases between. The CDR3 spells CASSQTESAPANYGYTF. The CDR3 DNA is TGTGCCAGCTCACAAACAGAGTCAGCACCTGCTAACTATGGCTACACCTTC.

This clone occurred many times. V and J are TRBV9 and TRBJ2-1; 12 nucleotides match TRBD2. V gave up 4 bases and J gave up 5 bases; unmatched junction bases: 1. CDR3 size: 14 residues. The germline V gene encodes CDR1 SGDLS and CDR2 YYNGEE. The CDR3 sequence: CASSRTSGNNEQFF. In nucleotides, the CDR3 is TGTGCCAGCAGCCGGACTAGCGGGAACAATGAGCAGTTCTTC.

As for this clone: The junction does not match germline at one end; this may be a read error. This rearrangement joins TRBV4-2 to TRBJ1-4, with D unresolved. Looked up from germline, CDR1 is LGHNA and CDR2 is YNFKEQ. The CDR3 sequence is 15 residues long. The CDR3 spells CANSQPDGEYEKLFF. The CDR3 coding sequence is TGTGCCAACAGCCAACCGGACGGGGAGTATGAAAAACTGTTTTTT.

This clone was found many times. The rearrangement uses TRBV2 and TRBJ1-1; D remains ambiguous. The CDR3 loop spans 15 amino acids. The V and J ends lost 0 bases and 5 bases respectively, with 13 bases between them. The germline gives CDR1 SNHLY, CDR2 FYNNEI. The DNA of the CDR3 is TGTGCCAGCAGTGAAGCTCCCGGGGATGGGACTGAAGCTTTCTTT. Its translation is CASSEAPGDGTEAFF.

This clone was found many times. This chain links TRBV5-4 with TRBJ2-7; 8 positions match TRBD1. Germline V gene data show CDR1 as SGHNT and CDR2 as YYREEE (reference sequence). V lost 5 bases to trimming and J lost 4 bases; unmatched junction nucleotides: 11. The CDR3 is made up of 15 amino acids. The CDR3 nucleotides read TGTGCCAGCAGGGACACAGGGGGAAAGTGGTACGAGCAGTACTTC. This codes for CASRDTGGKWYEQYF.

This clone appeared many times. The gene calls are TRBV6-1 and TRBJ1-1, with 9 bases identical to TRBD1. V trimming: 6 bases; J trimming: 4 bases; junction bases outside the gene matches: 3. The V gene's germline CDR1 is MNHNS and CDR2 SASEGT. The CDR3 consists of 13 residues. The CDR3 protein is CASRGTGSTEAFF. The CDR3 DNA sequence: TGTGCCAGCAGGGGGACAGGGAGCACTGAAGCTTTCTTT.

This clone was observed at least ten times. The genes are TRBV15 and TRBJ2-2; perhaps TRBD1 as D (6 bases). This CDR3 is 14 amino acids long. Per the germline V gene, CDR1 is LNHNV and CDR2 is YYDKDF (reference sequence). V shed 5 bases and J shed 6 bases, with 13 bases lying between them. The CDR3 coding sequence is TGTGCCACCAGCGGGCAGGGGCGGTCCGGGGAGCTGTTTTTT. Translation gives CATSGQGRSGELFF.